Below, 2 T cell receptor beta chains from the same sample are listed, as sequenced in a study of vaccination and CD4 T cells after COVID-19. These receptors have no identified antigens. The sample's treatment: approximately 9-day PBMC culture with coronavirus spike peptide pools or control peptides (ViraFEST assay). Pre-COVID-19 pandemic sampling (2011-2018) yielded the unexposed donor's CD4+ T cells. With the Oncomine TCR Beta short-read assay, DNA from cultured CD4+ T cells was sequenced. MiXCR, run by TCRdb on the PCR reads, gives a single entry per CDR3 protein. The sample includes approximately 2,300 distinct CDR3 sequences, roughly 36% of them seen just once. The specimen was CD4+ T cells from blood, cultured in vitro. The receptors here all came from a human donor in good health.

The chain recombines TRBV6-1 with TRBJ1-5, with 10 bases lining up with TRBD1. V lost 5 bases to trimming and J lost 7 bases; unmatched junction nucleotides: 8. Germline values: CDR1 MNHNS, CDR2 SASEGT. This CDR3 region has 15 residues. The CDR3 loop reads CASSPRDRGDQPQHF. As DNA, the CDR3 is TGTGCCAGCAGTCCCCGGGACAGGGGAGACCAGCCCCAGCATTTT.

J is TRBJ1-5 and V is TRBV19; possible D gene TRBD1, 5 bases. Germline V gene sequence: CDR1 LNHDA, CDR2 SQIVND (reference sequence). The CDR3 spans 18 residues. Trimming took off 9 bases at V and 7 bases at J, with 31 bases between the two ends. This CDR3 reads CASAEGLEYQRDQQPQHF. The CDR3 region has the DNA TGTGCCAGCGCGGAGGGGCTGGAATATCAAAGGGACCAACAGCCCCAGCATTTT.